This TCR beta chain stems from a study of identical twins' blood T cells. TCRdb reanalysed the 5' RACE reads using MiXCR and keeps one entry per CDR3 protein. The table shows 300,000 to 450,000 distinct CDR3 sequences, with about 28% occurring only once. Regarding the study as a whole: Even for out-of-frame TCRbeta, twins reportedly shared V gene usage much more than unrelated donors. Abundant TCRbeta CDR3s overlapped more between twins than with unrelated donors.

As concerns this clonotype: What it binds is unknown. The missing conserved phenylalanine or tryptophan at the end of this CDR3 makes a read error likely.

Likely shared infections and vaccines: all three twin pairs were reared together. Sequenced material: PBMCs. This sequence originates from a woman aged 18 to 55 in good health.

The CDR3 region is CSGAVRAGSNYGYTL. The CDR3 DNA sequence: TGCAGTGGAGCGGTCCGAGCGGGATCCAACTATGGCTACACCCTC. The chain employs TRBV20-1 and TRBJ1-2; D call uncertain. The germline V gene encodes CDR1 DFQATT and CDR2 SNEGSKA (reference sequence). The V and J ends lost 7 bases and 2 bases respectively, with 20 bases between them. CDR3 length: 15 amino acids.